This entry features one TCR beta chain sequence. What it recognizes is unknown. These data belong to a study of response to subunit inactivated influenza vaccine. Study-level findings and limits: Authors proposed each seasonal influenza vaccination draws in few new T cells.

TCRdb fed the RT-PCR reads into MiXCR, producing one record per CDR3 protein. The table has 530,000 or so distinct CDR3 sequences, roughly 27% seen once. The CDR3 covers 16 residues. V was clipped by 1 base and J by 12 bases; unmatched bases: 18. CDR1 and CDR2 from the germline V gene are MDHEN and SYDVKM. The chain links TRBV28 to TRBJ2-7; 7 positions agree with TRBD2. This TCR was sampled from a man aged 50-59 years who received an inactivated influenza vaccine. This specimen was CD4+ T cells sorted from PBMCs, taken around 5 days after vaccination. CDR3 loop: CASSLSLGRDGKEGYF. In nucleotides, the CDR3 is TGTGCCAGCAGTTTATCCTTGGGGAGGGACGGAAAGGAGGGGTACTTC.